This entry describes one T cell receptor (beta chain). What it binds is not known. Mismatch with germline at one junction end may stem from a read error. Per germline, CDR1 SGHNT and CDR2 YYREEE (reference sequence). The CDR3 extends over 14 amino acids. Naive CD8 cells, CD45RO-negative and positively selected for CCR7, excluded terminally differentiated effector memory CD45RA+ cells. Healthy adults negative for HIV, lacking recent acute infections or vaccinations, served as donors. Assay used: immunoSEQ multiplex PCR; TCRdb lists only in-frame clones, some missing. This sample carries nearly 2 million clones, about 95% of them seen once, and the ten largest clones take 0.95% to 1.5%. The record originates from a study of shared clonotypes between healthy human individuals. Whole-study results and caveats: Sorted-subset samples were not fully sequenced, rarefaction indicated.

This chain joins TRBV5-4 and TRBJ1-2; D unclear. Source material: naive CD8+ T cells sorted from blood. The source is a man younger than 35 in good health. CDR3 DNA sequence: TGTGCCAGCCGCTTCGCAGGCGCAAGCTATGGCTACACCTTC. It encodes CASRFAGASYGYTF.